This T cell receptor (beta chain) emerged from a study of T cell changes during pregnancy in multiple sclerosis. Trimming cost V 3 bases and J 6 bases, with 18 bases left between them. The CDR3 totals 17 residues. Sequenced by immunoSEQ multiplex PCR; TCRdb stores in-frame clones only, minus some. The data show approximately 85,000 clones, with approximately 93% seen just once and roughly 2.5% held by the top ten. This chain links TRBV23-1 with TRBJ1-6; perhaps TRBD1 as D (5 bases). TRBV23-1 is marked as an open reading frame, function uncertain. The sample in question was peripheral blood, obtained in the first trimester of pregnancy. The sequence came from a female donor with multiple sclerosis, enrolled in a pregnancy study. The CDR3 DNA is TGCGCCAGCAGTCACCGGGACGCCGGGAGGCTTAATTCACCCCTCCACTTT. Its protein product is CASSHRDAGRLNSPLHF.